This T cell receptor (beta chain) was recovered during a study of regulatory T cells in long-lasting Graves disease. The CDR3 contains 12 residues. V lost 4 bases and J 8 bases, leaving 11 bases between the germline ends. Germline CDR1 is MDHEN and CDR2 is SYDVKM. Specified time point: newly diagnosed GD, antithyroid drugs for less than 3 months. The TCR library was made from RNA that had been extracted from PBMCs in TRIzol. This clonotype was detected only a few times. Its antigen is unknown. Arm-PCR with iRepertoire HTBI primers amplified the CDR3 regions for these TCR beta libraries. TCRdb independently ran MiXCR on the multiplex PCR reads; one entry per CDR3 protein. Of 400,000 to 500,000 distinct CDR3 sequences listed, around 15% are singletons. Whole-study findings and limits: In persistent patients, shared public clonotypes (around 2,500) outnumbered those in new patients (around 1,000). TRBV28 was favored in persistent disease, as were TRBJ1-2 and TRBJ2-5.

These records were also assigned to another study, of T cells in Graves' hyperthyroidism and ophthalmopathy. From that paper: Clonotypes that were expanded in thyroid above 0.001 mostly appeared in blood too.

The chain joins TRBV28 to TRBJ1-2; D ambiguous. The TCR comes from a woman younger than 35 with Graves disease. Sequencing was performed on peripheral blood mononuclear cells (PBMCs), taken at new diagnosis, from a patient treated with antithyroid drugs. For the CDR3, the DNA is TGTGCCAGCAGTTCCCACGACCGGGGCTACACCTTC. It codes for CASSSHDRGYTF.